The next 31 T cell receptor beta chains were all read from a single sample in a study of T-cell memory formation after mild COVID-19. TCRdb independently ran MiXCR on the 5' RACE reads; one entry per CDR3 protein. This sample yields approximately 450,000 distinct CDR3 sequences, of which roughly 20% are seen a single time; 10% to 15% belongs to the top ten. The sample consisted of PBMCs or a T cell subset sorted from them (not recorded which). These receptors all come from an adult woman who had mild COVID-19 (a few samples of this study predate the infection). Cell type and time point are not known.

The sample holds a few counts of this clonotype. The genes are TRBV7-2 and TRBJ2-6; no clear D. Germline V gene lookup returns CDR1 SGHTA and CDR2 FQGNSA. The CDR3 length is 15 residues. The ends were cut back, 5 bases at V and 0 bases at J, with 8 bases in the middle. CDR3 DNA sequence: TGTGCCAGCAGCCAACTACCCTCTGGGGCCAACGTCCTGACTTTC. Translated: CASSQLPSGANVLTF.

The gene calls are TRBV10-3 and TRBJ2-1; TRBD2 agrees at 12 bases. The CDR3 length is 14 residues. Germline V gene lookup returns CDR1 ENHRY and CDR2 SYGVKD. J gave up 12 bases and V 10 bases, and 13 bases lay outside the gene matches. Here the CDR3 reads CATYRTSGKVGQFF. The CDR3 DNA is TGTGCCACCTACCGGACTAGCGGGAAAGTGGGGCAGTTCTTC.

The chain joins TRBV4-1 to TRBJ2-1, with 7 positions matching TRBD1. The CDR3 sequence is 16 residues long. V lost 4 bases and J lost 3; bases outside the gene matches: 9. Per germline, CDR1 MGHRA and CDR2 YSYEKL. CDR3 nucleotides: TGCGCCAGCAGCCCGGGGCCAGGGGGTTACTACAATGAGCAGTTCTTC. Translated, it gives CASSPGPGGYYNEQFF.

V gene TRBV4-3 combines with J gene TRBJ2-5, with D tentatively TRBD2 (6 bases). Trimming removed 2 bases from V and 3 bases from J, with 22 bases in between. The CDR3 spans 18 residues. CDR1 is LGHNA and CDR2 is YSLEER in the germline V gene. The CDR3 DNA reads as TGCGCCAGCAGCCAAATTGTTATTGCGGGGAGCCAGAAAGAGACCCAGTACTTC. This sequence encodes CASSQIVIAGSQKETQYF.

The rearrangement joins TRBV14 to TRBJ1-1; D unresolved. Trimming removed 0 bases from V and 4 bases from J, with 6 bases in between. Germline V gene lookup returns CDR1 SGHDN and CDR2 FVKESK. This CDR3 region has 13 residues. The CDR3 reads CASSQEWVTEAFF. In nucleotides, the CDR3 is TGTGCCAGCAGCCAAGAGTGGGTCACTGAAGCTTTCTTT.

This clonotype came up a few times. DNA for the CDR3: TGTGCCAGCAGCCAAGATCCGGGACAGGGGTTTTCGGACACTGAAGCTTTCTTT. It codes for CASSQDPGQGFSDTEAFF. This chain joins TRBV4-2 and TRBJ1-1; 10 nucleotides align to TRBD1. The trim removed 0 bases at V and 3 bases at J, leaving 10 bases unmatched. The CDR3 length is 18 residues. The germline V gene encodes CDR1 LGHNA and CDR2 YNFKEQ.

The genes are TRBV12-3 or TRBV12-4 and TRBJ2-1, with a tentative D call TRBD2 (5 bases). The length of the CDR3 is 13 residues. V dropped 3 bases and J dropped 6 bases, with 9 bases sitting between them. The CDR3: CASSFREANEQFF. The CDR3 nucleotides read TGTGCCAGCAGTTTTCGGGAAGCCAATGAGCAGTTCTTC.

This chain connects TRBV7-2 to TRBJ2-1; 9 bases align to TRBD2. Germline V gene sequence: CDR1 SGHTA, CDR2 FQGNSA. CDR3 length equals 16 residues. Losses at the gene ends were 1 base for V and 6 bases for J; bases not matched to a gene: 7. The CDR3 sequence is CASSLEKGLAFNEQFF. DNA of the CDR3: TGTGCCAGCAGCTTAGAAAAGGGACTAGCTTTCAATGAGCAGTTCTTC.

This chain uses TRBV9 with TRBJ2-7; weak D call: TRBD2 (7 bases). The V end lost 0 bases, the J end lost 6 bases, and 19 bases lay between the germline ends. The length of the CDR3 is 16 residues. CDR1 is SGDLS, CDR2 YYNGEE, per germline. CDR3 amino acids: CASSVAFGGPGVEQYF. In nucleotides, the CDR3 is TGTGCCAGCAGCGTAGCTTTCGGGGGGCCCGGGGTCGAGCAGTACTTC.

In this sample, this clonotype turned up a few times. The CDR3 here is CASSFGTSRLAETQYF. In DNA, the CDR3 is TGTGCCAGCAGCTTCGGGACTAGTCGTTTAGCGGAGACCCAGTACTTC. The V call is TRBV12-3 or TRBV12-4, the J call TRBJ2-5; 8 bases match TRBD2. The CDR3 is made up of 16 amino acids. V dropped 6 bases and J dropped 5; count of bases not matched to a gene: 14.

This chain connects TRBV20-1 to TRBJ2-2; the match to TRBD2 covers 12 bases. This CDR3 spans 15 amino acids. V shed 4 bases and J 3 bases; nucleotides not matched to a gene: 3. Germline values: CDR1 DFQATT, CDR2 SNEGSKA (reference sequence). This CDR3 reads CSAIRLAGDTGELFF. For the CDR3, the DNA is TGCAGTGCTATCAGACTAGCGGGAGACACCGGGGAGCTGTTTTTT.

In this sample, this clonotype turned up many times. V is TRBV7-9 and J is TRBJ2-5, with D tentatively TRBD1 or TRBD2 (6 bases each). CDR3 length equals 13 residues. The germline V gene has CDR1 SEHNR and CDR2 FQNEAQ (reference sequence). The V and J ends lost 6 bases and 5 bases respectively, with 13 bases between them. CDR3 in amino acids: CASRNREEETQYF. CDR3 bases: TGTGCCAGCAGGAACAGGGAGGAGGAGACCCAGTACTTC.

The rearrangement uses TRBV6-5 and TRBJ2-1; the match to TRBD2 covers 11 bases. Germline V CDR1 and CDR2: MNHEY, SVGAGI. Trimming removed 6 bases from V and 7 bases from J; junction bases left unmatched: 11. This CDR3 has 16 residues. CDR3 DNA sequence: TGTGCCAGCAGAATTACTAGCGGGGGCTCCCTGAATGAGCAGTTCTTC. Amino acid sequence: CASRITSGGSLNEQFF.

This clonotype occurred a few times. The CDR3 region has the DNA TGTGCCATCAGTTTGCAGGGGGACACCTACGAGCAGTACTTC. This sequence encodes CAISLQGDTYEQYF. The chain links TRBV10-3 to TRBJ2-7; 7 nucleotides agree with TRBD1. Germline assignment: CDR1 ENHRY and CDR2 SYGVKD. V lost 5 bases and J lost 2; bases outside the gene matches: 6. CDR3 size: 14 residues.

The rearrangement links TRBV24-1 to TRBJ2-5; the D gene is possibly TRBD2 (6 bases). Germline-derived CDR1 and CDR2 are KGHDR and SFDVKD. V gave up 1 base and J gave up 4 bases, with 6 bases separating them. This CDR3 spans 13 amino acids. CDR3 nucleotides: TGTGCCACCAGTGATTTCGGGAGAGAGACCCAGTACTTC. It encodes CATSDFGRETQYF.

The chain carries TRBV2 and TRBJ2-7; perhaps TRBD1 as D (6 bases). The V gene lost 5 bases and the J gene lost 6 bases, with 20 bases spanning the gap. The CDR3 consists of 15 residues. Germline loops: CDR1 SNHLY, CDR2 FYNNEI. This CDR3 reads CASSTRDTASGEQYF. Written as DNA, the CDR3 is TGTGCCAGCAGTACCCGGGACACGGCGTCGGGCGAGCAGTACTTC.

This clonotype was seen only a few times. The chain recombines TRBV4-1 with TRBJ2-3; tentative D call: TRBD2 (5 bases). The CDR3 has 18 residues. Germline CDR1 and CDR2: MGHRA and YSYEKL. With 0 bases removed from V and 0 bases from J, the gap between germline ends came to 16 bases. CDR3 sequence (DNA): TGCGCCAGCAGCCAAGATGGGCCGGGGATACTTAGCACAGATACGCAGTATTTT. This sequence encodes CASSQDGPGILSTDTQYF.

This clonotype occurred a few times. The V gene is TRBV11-1, the J gene TRBJ2-1; D remains ambiguous. Looked up from germline, CDR1 is SGHAT and CDR2 is FQDESV (reference sequence). This CDR3 region has 13 residues. V lost 4 bases, J lost 9 bases, and 13 bases lay in between. DNA for the CDR3: TGTGCCAGCAGCTCCGATTCGGCGGCTGAGCAGTTCTTC. Protein product: CASSSDSAAEQFF.

For this clonotype: This may arise from a read error, as a much more abundant clone is one base away. This rearrangement joins TRBV9 to TRBJ1-3; 10 bases align to TRBD1. V lost 2 bases to trimming and J lost 9 bases; unmatched junction nucleotides: 11. This CDR3 comprises 16 residues. CDR1 is SGDLS and CDR2 is YYNGEE in the germline V gene. Here the CDR3 reads CASSVQDRGLRSTIYF. The CDR3 DNA reads as TGTGCCAGCAGCGTCCAAGACAGGGGGCTAAGAAGCACCATATATTTT.

The rearrangement uses TRBV6-5 and TRBJ2-1, with TRBD2 as a possible D gene (6 bases). Trimming left V 2 bases short and J 4 bases short, with 9 bases between. The CDR3 covers 14 residues. Germline V lookup: CDR1 MNHEY, CDR2 SVGAGI. The CDR3 DNA follows: TGTGCCAGCAGTTACAGGGCGGGGTACAATGAGCAGTTCTTC. As protein: CASSYRAGYNEQFF.

The chain uses TRBV11-1 and TRBJ1-2, with 7 bases aligning to TRBD1. After removal of 5 bases from V and 6 bases from J, the junction contained 12 bases not matched to a gene. CDR3 length: 15 residues. The germline CDR1 and CDR2 sequences are SGHAT and FQDESV (reference sequence). Here the CDR3 reads CASSPRDRVGHGYTF. CDR3 sequence (DNA): TGTGCCAGCAGCCCACGCGACAGGGTCGGGCATGGCTACACCTTC.

V is TRBV4-1 and J is TRBJ1-6; maybe TRBD1 (5 bases). Trimming removed 8 bases from V and 7 bases from J, with 27 bases in between. This CDR3 has 18 residues. From germline, CDR1 is MGHRA and CDR2 YSYEKL. CDR3 DNA: TGCGCCAGCGGGACGACTACTCTTGGGTACACAAGGAATTCACCCCTCCACTTT. Its translation is CASGTTTLGYTRNSPLHF.

This chain uses TRBV20-1 with TRBJ2-5; D is perhaps TRBD2 (5 bases). The germline V gene encodes CDR1 DFQATT and CDR2 SNEGSKA (reference sequence). Trimming cost V 3 bases and J 1 base, with 18 bases left between them. The CDR3 contains 16 residues. DNA of the CDR3: TGCAGTGCTAGGGGCGGCAGCGGAGCCTCCCAAGAGACCCAGTACTTC. Amino acids: CSARGGSGASQETQYF.

The chain has TRBV2 and TRBJ2-1; 8 positions match TRBD2. The CDR3 loop spans 13 amino acids. V was pared by 4 bases and J by 6 bases, with 2 bases of the junction left unmatched. CDR1 and CDR2 from the germline V gene are SNHLY and FYNNEI. The CDR3 sequence is CASSGTSFNEQFF. The CDR3 DNA reads TGTGCCAGCAGTGGGACTAGCTTCAATGAGCAGTTCTTC.

There are a few counts of this clonotype. The chain carries TRBV12-5 and TRBJ2-1; 9 nucleotides line up with TRBD2. Germline CDR1 LGHNT, CDR2 FRNRAP. The length of the CDR3 is 19 residues. V trimming: 3 bases; J trimming: 4 bases; junction bases outside the gene matches: 16. CDR3 DNA: TGTGCTAGTGGTTTTATGTATGGACTAGCGCCTAAGAGATACAATGAGCAGTTCTTC. Amino acids: CASGFMYGLAPKRYNEQFF.

This chain uses TRBV3-1 with TRBJ2-1; 11 nucleotides agree with TRBD2. The V segment lost 0 bases and the J segment 5 bases; nucleotides outside the gene matches: 6. Germline lookup yields CDR1 LGHDT and CDR2 YNNKEL (reference sequence). The CDR3 length is 17 residues. The CDR3 DNA is TGTGCCAGCAGCCAAGACCGGCTAGCGGGGGGCAACAATGAGCAGTTCTTC. Amino acid sequence: CASSQDRLAGGNNEQFF.

The genes are TRBV7-6 and TRBJ1-1; D gene ambiguous. This CDR3 has 14 residues. Germline V gene data show CDR1 as SGHVS and CDR2 as FNYEAQ. With 4 bases removed from V and 1 base from J, the gap between germline ends came to 10 bases. For the CDR3, the DNA is TGTGCCAGCAGCTCCTCAGATAGGAACACTGAAGCTTTCTTT. Translation gives CASSSSDRNTEAFF.

The genes are TRBV6-2 or TRBV6-3 and TRBJ2-2; TRBD1 matches 7 bases. V dropped 7 bases and J dropped 0; count of bases not matched to a gene: 5. CDR1 is MNHEY and CDR2 is SVGEGT in the germline V gene. The CDR3 runs 15 residues. DNA of the CDR3: TGTGCCAGCACCCCCGGGACAGCGAACACCGGGGAGCTGTTTTTT. It yields the protein CASTPGTANTGELFF.

The rearrangement joins TRBV5-6 to TRBJ2-4; D gene uncertain. With 0 bases removed from V and 0 bases from J, the gap between germline ends came to 4 bases. The V gene's germline CDR1 is SGHDT and CDR2 YYEEEE. The CDR3 extends over 14 amino acids. The CDR3 nucleotides read TGTGCCAGCAGCTTGGAGCTAGCCAAAAACATTCAGTACTTC. This translates into CASSLELAKNIQYF.

The J gene is TRBJ1-2, the V gene TRBV2; possibly TRBD1 for D (5 bases). Germline CDR1 reads SNHLY; CDR2 reads FYNNEI. The V and J ends lost 4 bases and 7 bases respectively, with 13 bases between them. The CDR3 contains 13 residues. CDR3 sequence reads: CASSVIGGVGYTF. The CDR3 region has the DNA TGTGCCAGCAGTGTTATAGGAGGGGTTGGCTACACCTTC.

This clonotype occurred a few times. The rearrangement uses TRBV12-3 or TRBV12-4 and TRBJ1-2; 8 nucleotides agree with TRBD1. The CDR3 is made up of 21 amino acids. The junction had 22 bases not matched to a gene; V was cut back by 0 bases and J by 4 bases. The CDR3 region has the DNA TGTGCCAGCAGTTTAGCGAGGCGAGGGCTCGGGACAGGAGGGGATCGCTATGGCTACACCTTC. It translates to CASSLARRGLGTGGDRYGYTF.